This entry lists 5 T cell receptor beta chains sequenced from one sample in a study of CD8+CD57+ T cells in acquired aplastic anemia. Genomic DNA acted as the template from which TCR beta VDJ combination and CDR3 sequence profiling were carried out. TCRdb re-analysed the reads in MiXCR, keeping a single row per CDR3 protein. The data show 100,000 to 150,000 distinct CDR3 sequences, approximately 36% seen once. Previously, flow cytometry had revealed CD8+CD57+ cell expansion in the patients chosen for sequencing. What was sequenced was sorted CD4+, CD8+, or CD8+CD57+ T cells (not recorded which) from PBMCs. All receptors come from a human donor with aplastic anemia.

This clonotype came up many times. The rearrangement joins TRBV4-2 to TRBJ1-2; possible D gene TRBD1, 5 bases. V was pared by 0 bases and J by 8 bases, with 16 bases between. The length of the CDR3 is 15 residues. Germline V lookup: CDR1 LGHNA, CDR2 YNFKEQ. Here the CDR3 reads CASSQEGSGGAGYTF. The CDR3 DNA reads as TGTGCCAGCAGCCAAGAAGGATCGGGAGGGGCAGGCTACACCTTC.

The V and J genes are TRBV2 and TRBJ1-6; 7 bases agree with TRBD1. The germline V gene has CDR1 SNHLY and CDR2 FYNNEI. V was clipped by 7 bases and J by 6 bases; unmatched bases: 9. The CDR3 runs 15 residues. In nucleotides, the CDR3 is TGTGCCAGCACCACAGGGGTTAGGCCTAATTCACCCCTCCACTTT. This codes for CASTTGVRPNSPLHF.

This clonotype was seen many times. CDR3 residues: CSASRLQSSYEQYF. The CDR3 coding sequence is TGCAGTGCTAGTAGGCTCCAAAGCTCCTACGAGCAGTACTTC. V gene TRBV20-1 combines with J gene TRBJ2-7; D ambiguous. The germline CDR1 and CDR2 sequences are DFQATT and SNEGSKA (reference sequence). V was trimmed by 3 bases and J by 0 bases, leaving 12 bases between them. The CDR3 runs to 14 residues.

The chain employs TRBV7-7 and TRBJ2-7; TRBD1 aligns across 7 bases. Germline assignment: CDR1 SSHAT and CDR2 FNYEAQ (reference sequence). Trimming took 5 bases from V and 6 from J; bases not matched to a gene: 10. The CDR3 is 14 residues long. CDR3 region: CASSRTRAGGEQYF. CDR3 nucleotide sequence: TGTGCCAGCAGCCGCACCAGGGCAGGGGGCGAGCAGTACTTC.

The chain couples TRBV15 to TRBJ1-6; TRBD1 aligns across 8 bases. The CDR3 contains 15 residues. Per germline, CDR1 LNHNV and CDR2 YYDKDF (reference sequence). V dropped 2 bases and J dropped 5; count of bases not matched to a gene: 2. In DNA form, the CDR3 reads TGTGCCACCAGCAGAAACAGGGGGAATAATTCACCCCTCCACTTT. Translated: CATSRNRGNNSPLHF.